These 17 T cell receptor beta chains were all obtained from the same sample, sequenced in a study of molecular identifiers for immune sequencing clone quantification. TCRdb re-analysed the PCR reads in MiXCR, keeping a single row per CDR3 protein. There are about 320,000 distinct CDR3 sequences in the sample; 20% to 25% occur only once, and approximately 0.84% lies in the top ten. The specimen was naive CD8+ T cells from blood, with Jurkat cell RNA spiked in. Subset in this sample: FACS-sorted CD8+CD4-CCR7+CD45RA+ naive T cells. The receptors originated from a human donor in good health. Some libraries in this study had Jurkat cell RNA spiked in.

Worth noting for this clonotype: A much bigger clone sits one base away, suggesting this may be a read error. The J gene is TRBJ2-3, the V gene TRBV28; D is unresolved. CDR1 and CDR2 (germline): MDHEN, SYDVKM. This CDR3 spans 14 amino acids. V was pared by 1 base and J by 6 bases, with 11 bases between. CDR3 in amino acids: CASSLFEGEDTQYF. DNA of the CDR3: TGTGCCAGCAGTTTATTCGAAGGAGAGGATACGCAGTATTTT.

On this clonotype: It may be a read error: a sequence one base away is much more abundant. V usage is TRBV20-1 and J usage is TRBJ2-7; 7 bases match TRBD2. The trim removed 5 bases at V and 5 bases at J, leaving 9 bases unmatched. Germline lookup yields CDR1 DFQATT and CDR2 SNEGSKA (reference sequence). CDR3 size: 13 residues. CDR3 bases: TGCAGTGCTCTAGCGGAAGGGCCTCACGAGCAGTACTTC. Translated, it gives CSALAEGPHEQYF.

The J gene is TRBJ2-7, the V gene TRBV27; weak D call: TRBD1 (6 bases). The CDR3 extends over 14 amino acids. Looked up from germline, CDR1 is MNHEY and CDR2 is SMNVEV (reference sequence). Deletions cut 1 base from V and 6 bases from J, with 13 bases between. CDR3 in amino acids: CASSLFGGGFEQYF. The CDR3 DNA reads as TGTGCCAGCAGTTTATTTGGGGGCGGTTTCGAGCAGTACTTC.

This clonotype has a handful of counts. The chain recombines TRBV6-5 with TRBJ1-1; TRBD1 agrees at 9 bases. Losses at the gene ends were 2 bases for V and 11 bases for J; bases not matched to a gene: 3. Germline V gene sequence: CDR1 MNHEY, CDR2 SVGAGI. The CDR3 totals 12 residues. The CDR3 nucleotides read TGTGCCAGCAGTTACGGGGACAGGGTTGCTTTCTTT. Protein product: CASSYGDRVAFF.

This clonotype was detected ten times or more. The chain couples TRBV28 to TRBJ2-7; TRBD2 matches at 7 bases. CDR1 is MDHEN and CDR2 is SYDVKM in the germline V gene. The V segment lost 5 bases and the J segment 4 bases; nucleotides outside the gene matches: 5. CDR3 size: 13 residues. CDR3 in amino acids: CASSPPGGYEQYF. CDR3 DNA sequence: TGTGCCAGCAGTCCCCCGGGGGGTTACGAGCAGTACTTC.

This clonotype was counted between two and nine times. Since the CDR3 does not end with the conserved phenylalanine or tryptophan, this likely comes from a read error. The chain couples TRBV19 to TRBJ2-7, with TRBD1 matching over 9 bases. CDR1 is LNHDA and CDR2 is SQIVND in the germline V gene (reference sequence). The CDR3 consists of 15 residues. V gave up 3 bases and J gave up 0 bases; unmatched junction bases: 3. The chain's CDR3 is CASSMGQGTSYEQYL. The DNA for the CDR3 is TGTGCCAGTAGTATGGGACAGGGTACCTCCTACGAGCAGTACCTC.

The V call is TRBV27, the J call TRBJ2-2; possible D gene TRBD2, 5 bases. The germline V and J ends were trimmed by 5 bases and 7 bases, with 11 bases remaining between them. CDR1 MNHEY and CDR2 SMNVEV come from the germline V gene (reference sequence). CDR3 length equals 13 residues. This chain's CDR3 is CASSAAGGGELFF. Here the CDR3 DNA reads TGTGCCAGCAGTGCCGCGGGCGGCGGGGAGCTGTTTTTT.

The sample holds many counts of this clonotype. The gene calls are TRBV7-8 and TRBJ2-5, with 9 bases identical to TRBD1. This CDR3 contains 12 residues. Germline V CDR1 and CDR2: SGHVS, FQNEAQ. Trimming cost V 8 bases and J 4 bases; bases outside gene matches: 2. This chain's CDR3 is CASGQGLETQYF. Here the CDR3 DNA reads TGTGCCAGCGGACAGGGGCTAGAGACCCAGTACTTC.

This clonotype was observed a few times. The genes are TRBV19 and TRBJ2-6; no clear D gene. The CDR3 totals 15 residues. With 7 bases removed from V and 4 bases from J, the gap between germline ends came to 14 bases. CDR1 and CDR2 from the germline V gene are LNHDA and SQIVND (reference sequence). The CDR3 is CASTLNPPGANVLTF. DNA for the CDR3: TGTGCCAGTACCCTTAATCCCCCCGGGGCCAACGTCCTGACTTTC.

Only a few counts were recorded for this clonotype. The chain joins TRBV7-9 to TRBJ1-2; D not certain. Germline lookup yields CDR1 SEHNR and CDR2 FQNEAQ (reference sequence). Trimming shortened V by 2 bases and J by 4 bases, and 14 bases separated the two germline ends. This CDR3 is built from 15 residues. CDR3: CASSLFPDVRYGYTF. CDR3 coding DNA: TGTGCCAGCAGCTTATTCCCAGACGTCCGCTATGGCTACACCTTC.

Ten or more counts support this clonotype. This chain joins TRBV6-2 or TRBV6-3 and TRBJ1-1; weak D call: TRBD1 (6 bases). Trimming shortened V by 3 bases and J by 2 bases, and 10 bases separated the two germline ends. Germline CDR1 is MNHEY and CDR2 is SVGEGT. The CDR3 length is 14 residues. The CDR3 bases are TGTGCCAGCAGTTATTCAGGGGCAAACACTGAAGCTTTCTTT. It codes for CASSYSGANTEAFF.

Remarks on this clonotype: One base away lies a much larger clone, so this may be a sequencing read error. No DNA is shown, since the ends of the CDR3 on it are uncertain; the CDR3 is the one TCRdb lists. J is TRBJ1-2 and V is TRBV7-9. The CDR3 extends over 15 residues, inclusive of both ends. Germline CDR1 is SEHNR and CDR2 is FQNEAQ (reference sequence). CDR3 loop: CASTFGAGINYGHTF.

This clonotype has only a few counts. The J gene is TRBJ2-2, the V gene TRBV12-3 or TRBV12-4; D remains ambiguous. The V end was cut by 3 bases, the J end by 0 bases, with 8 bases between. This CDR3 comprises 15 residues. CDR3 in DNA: TGTGCCAGCAGTTTCAGAACACCGAACACCGGGGAGCTGTTTTTT. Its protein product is CASSFRTPNTGELFF.

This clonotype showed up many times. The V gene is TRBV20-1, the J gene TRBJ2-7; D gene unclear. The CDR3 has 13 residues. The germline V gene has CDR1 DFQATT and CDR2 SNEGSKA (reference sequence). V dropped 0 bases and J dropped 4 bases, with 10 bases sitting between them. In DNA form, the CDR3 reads TGCAGTGCTAGAGATATAGCTGGGTACGAGCAGTACTTC. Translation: CSARDIAGYEQYF.

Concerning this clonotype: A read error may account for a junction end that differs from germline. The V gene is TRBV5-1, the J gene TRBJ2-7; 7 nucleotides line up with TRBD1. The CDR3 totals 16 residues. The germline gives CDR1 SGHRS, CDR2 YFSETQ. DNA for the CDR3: TGCGCCGGCAGCGGCTGGAGTGGGGACAGCAGTTACGAGCAGTACTTC. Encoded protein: CAGSGWSGDSSYEQYF.

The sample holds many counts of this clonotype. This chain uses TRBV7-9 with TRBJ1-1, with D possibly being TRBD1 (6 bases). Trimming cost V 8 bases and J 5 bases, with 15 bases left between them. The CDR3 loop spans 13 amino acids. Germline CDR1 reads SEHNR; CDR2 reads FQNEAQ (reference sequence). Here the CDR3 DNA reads TGTGCCAGCTTTTGGGGGGCCAATACTGAAGCTTTCTTT. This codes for CASFWGANTEAFF.

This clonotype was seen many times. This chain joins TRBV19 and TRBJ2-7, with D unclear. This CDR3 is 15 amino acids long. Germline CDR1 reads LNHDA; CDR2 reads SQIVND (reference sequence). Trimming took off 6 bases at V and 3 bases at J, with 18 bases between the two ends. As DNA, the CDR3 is TGTGCCAGTAGCGAAAACCCAGGAATAGACTACGAGCAGTACTTC. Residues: CASSENPGIDYEQYF. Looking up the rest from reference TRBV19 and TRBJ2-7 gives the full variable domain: DGGITQSPKYLFRKEGQNVTLSCEQNLNHDAMYWYRQDPGQGLRLIYYSQIVNDFQKGDIAEGYSVSREKKESFPLTVTSAQKNPTAFYLCASSENPGIDYEQYFGPGTRLTVT.